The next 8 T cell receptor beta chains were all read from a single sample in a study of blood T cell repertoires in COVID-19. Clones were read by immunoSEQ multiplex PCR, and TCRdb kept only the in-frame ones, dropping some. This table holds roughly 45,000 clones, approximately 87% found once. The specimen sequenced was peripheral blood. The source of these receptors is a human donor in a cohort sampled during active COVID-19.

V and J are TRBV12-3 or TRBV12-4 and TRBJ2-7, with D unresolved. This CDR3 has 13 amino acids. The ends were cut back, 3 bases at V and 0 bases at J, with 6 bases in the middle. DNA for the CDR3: TGTGCCAGCAGTTTTTCTATCTCCTACGAGCAGTACTTC. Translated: CASSFSISYEQYF.

CDR3 residues: CASSQEDSYNEKLFF. The DNA of the CDR3 is TGTGCCAGCAGCCAAGAGGACAGCTACAATGAAAAACTGTTTTTT. The rearrangement uses TRBV3-1 (or the pseudogene TRBV3-2) and TRBJ1-4; possibly TRBD1 for D (6 bases). The V and J ends lost 0 bases and 5 bases respectively, with 10 bases between them. This CDR3 contains 15 residues. Germline V CDR1 and CDR2: LGHDT, YNNKEL (reference sequence).

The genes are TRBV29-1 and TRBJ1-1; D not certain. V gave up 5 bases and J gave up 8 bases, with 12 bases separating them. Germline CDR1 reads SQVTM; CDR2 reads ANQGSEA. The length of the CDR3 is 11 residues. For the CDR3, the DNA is TGCAGCGTTTACGACAAAAAGGAAGCTTTCTTT. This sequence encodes CSVYDKKEAFF.

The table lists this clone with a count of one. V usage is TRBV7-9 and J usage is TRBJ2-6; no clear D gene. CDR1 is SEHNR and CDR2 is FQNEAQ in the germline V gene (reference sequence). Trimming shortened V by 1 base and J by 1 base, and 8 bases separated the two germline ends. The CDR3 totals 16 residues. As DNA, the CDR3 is TGTGCCAGCAGCTTAGGTTCAGTTTCTGGGGCCAACGTCCTGACTTTC. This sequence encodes CASSLGSVSGANVLTF.

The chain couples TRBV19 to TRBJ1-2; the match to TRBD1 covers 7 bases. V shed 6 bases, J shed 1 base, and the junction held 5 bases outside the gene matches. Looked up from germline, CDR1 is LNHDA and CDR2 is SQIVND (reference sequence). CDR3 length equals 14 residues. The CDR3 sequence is CASRTTGSNYGYTF. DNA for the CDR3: TGTGCCAGTAGGACGACAGGGAGTAACTATGGCTACACCTTC. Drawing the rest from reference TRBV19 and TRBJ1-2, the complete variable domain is DGGITQSPKYLFRKEGQNVTLSCEQNLNHDAMYWYRQDPGQGLRLIYYSQIVNDFQKGDIAEGYSVSREKKESFPLTVTSAQKNPTAFYLCASRTTGSNYGYTFGSGTRLTVV.

CDR3 protein: CASSLGTGAYEQYF. In DNA form, the CDR3 reads TGTGCCAGCAGCCTCGGGACAGGGGCCTACGAGCAGTACTTC. This rearrangement joins TRBV11-3 to TRBJ2-7, with TRBD1 matching over 10 bases. Trimming at V came to 5 bases and at J to 2 bases, leaving 3 bases not matched to a gene. Germline V lookup: CDR1 SGHNT, CDR2 YENEEA. This CDR3 contains 14 residues.

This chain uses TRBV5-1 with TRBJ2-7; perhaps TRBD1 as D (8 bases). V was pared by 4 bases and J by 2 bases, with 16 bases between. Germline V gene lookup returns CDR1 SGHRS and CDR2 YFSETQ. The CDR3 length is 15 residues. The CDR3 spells CASSIITGGAYEQYF. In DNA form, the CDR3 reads TGCGCCAGCAGCATAATTACAGGGGGGGCCTACGAGCAGTACTTC.

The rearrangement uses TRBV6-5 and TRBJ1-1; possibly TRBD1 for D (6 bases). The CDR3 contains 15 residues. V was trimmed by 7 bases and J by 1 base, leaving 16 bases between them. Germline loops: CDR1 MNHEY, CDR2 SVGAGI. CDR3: CASTEGGAKNTEAFF. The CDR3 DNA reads TGTGCCAGCACCGAAGGGGGGGCTAAGAACACTGAAGCTTTCTTT.